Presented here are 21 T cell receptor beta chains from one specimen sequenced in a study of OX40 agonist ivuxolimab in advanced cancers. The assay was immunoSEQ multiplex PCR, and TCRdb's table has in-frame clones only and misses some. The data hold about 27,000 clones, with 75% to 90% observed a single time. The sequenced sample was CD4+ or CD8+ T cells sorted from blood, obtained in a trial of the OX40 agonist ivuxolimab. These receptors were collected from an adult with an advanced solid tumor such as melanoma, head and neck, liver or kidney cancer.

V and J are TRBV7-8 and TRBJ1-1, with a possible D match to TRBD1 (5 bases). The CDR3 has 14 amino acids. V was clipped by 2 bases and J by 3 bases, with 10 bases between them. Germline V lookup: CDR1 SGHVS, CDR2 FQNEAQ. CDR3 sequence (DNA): TGTGCCAGCAGCTTACTGGGGGGGGACACTGAAGCTTTCTTT. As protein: CASSLLGGDTEAFF.

CDR3: CASGPGTGLTGELFF. CDR3 DNA sequence: TGTGCTAGTGGCCCCGGGACAGGGCTCACCGGGGAGCTGTTTTTT. The V and J genes are TRBV12-5 and TRBJ2-2, with 9 bases matching TRBD1. The CDR3 sequence is 15 residues long. The V and J ends lost 6 bases and 4 bases, in that order; junction bases with no gene match: 6. Germline V lookup: CDR1 LGHNT, CDR2 FRNRAP.

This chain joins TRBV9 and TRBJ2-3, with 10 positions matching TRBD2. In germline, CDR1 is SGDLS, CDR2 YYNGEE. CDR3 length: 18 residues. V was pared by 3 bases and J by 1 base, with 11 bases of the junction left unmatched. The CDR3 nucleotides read TGTGCCAGCAGCGCTCGCCCTAGCGGGAGAAGTCGCACAGATACGCAGTATTTT. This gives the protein CASSARPSGRSRTDTQYF.

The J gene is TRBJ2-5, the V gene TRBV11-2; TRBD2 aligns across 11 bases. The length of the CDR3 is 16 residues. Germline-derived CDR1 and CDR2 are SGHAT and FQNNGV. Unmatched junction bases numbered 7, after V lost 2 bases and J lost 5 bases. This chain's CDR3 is CASSLSLTSGEETQYF. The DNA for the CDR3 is TGTGCCAGCAGCTTATCCCTGACTAGCGGGGAGGAGACCCAGTACTTC.

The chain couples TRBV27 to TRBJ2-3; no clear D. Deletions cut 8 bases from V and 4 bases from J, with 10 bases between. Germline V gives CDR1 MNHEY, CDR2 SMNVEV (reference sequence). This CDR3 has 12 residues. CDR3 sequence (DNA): TGTGCCAGCGGATTCAGAGCAGATACGCAGTATTTT. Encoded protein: CASGFRADTQYF.

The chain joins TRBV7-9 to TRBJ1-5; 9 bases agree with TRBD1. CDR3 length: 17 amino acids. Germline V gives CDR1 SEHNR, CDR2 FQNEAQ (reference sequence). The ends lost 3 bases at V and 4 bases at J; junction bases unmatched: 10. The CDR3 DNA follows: TGTGCCAGCAGCTTTATCACGGGACAGGGATTTAATCAGCCCCAGCATTTT. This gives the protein CASSFITGQGFNQPQHF.

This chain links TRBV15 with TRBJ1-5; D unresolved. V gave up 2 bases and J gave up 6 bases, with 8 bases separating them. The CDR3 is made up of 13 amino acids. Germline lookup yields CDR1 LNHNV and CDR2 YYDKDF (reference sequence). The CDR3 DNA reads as TGTGCCACCAGCAGAAACCCAGGTCAGCCCCAGCATTTT. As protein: CATSRNPGQPQHF.

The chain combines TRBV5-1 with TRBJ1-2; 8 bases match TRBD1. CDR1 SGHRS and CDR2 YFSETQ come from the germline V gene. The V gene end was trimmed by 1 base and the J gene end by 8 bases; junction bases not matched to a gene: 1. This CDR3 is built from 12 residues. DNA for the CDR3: TGCGCCAGCAGCTTGACAGGGGGAGGCTACACCTTC. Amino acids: CASSLTGGGYTF. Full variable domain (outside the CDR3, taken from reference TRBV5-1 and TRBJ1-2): KAGVTQTPRYLIKTRGQQVTLSCSPISGHRSVSWYQQTPGQGLQFLFEYFSETQRNKGNFPGRFSGRQFSNSRSEMNVSTLELGDSALYLCASSLTGGGYTFGSGTRLTVV.

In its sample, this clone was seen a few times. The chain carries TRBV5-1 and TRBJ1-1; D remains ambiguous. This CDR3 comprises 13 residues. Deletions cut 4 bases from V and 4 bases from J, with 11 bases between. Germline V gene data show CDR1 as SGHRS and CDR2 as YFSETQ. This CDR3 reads CASSPTLGTEAFF. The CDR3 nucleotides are TGCGCCAGCAGCCCTACCTTGGGCACTGAAGCTTTCTTT.

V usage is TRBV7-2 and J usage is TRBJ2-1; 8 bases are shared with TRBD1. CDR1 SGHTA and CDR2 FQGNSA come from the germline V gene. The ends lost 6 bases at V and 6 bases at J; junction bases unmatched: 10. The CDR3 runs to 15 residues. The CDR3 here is CASRPTGERVNEQFF. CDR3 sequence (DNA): TGTGCCAGCAGGCCGACAGGGGAAAGGGTCAATGAGCAGTTCTTC.

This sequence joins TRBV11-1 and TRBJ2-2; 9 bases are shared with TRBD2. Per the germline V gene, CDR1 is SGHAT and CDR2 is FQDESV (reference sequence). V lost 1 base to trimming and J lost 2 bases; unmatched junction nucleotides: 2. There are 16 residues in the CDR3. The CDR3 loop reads CASSLGTSANTGELFF. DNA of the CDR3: TGTGCCAGCAGCTTAGGGACTAGCGCTAACACCGGGGAGCTGTTTTTT.

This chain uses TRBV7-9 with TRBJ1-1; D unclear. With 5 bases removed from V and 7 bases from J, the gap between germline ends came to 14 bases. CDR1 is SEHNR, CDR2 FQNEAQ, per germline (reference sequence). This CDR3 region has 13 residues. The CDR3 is CASSPAGHLEAFF. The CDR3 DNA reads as TGTGCCAGCAGCCCAGCCGGTCACCTTGAAGCTTTCTTT.

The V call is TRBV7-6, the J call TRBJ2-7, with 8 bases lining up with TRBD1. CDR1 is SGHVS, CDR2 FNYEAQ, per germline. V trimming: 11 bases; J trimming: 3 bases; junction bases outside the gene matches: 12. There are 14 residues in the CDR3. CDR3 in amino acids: CAVSTGDRGYEQYF. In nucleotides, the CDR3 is TGTGCCGTTTCGACCGGAGACAGGGGCTACGAGCAGTACTTC.

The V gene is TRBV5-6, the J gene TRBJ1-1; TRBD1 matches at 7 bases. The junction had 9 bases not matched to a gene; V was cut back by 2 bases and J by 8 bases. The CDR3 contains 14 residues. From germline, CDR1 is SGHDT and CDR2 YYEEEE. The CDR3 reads CASSLATGLIEAFF. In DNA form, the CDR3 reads TGTGCCAGCAGCTTAGCGACAGGGCTAATCGAAGCTTTCTTT.

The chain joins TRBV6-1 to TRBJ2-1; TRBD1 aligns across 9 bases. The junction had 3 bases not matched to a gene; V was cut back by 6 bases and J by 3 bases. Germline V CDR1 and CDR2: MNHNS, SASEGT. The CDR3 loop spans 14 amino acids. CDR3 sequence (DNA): TGTGCCAGCAGCCCGACAGGGGGCTACAATGAGCAGTTCTTC. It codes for CASSPTGGYNEQFF.

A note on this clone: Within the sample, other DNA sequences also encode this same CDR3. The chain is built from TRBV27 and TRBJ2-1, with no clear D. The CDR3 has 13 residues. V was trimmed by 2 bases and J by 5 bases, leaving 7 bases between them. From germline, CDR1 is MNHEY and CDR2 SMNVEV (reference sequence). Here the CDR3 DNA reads TGTGCCAGCAGTTTAAGACCGAACAATGAGCAGTTCTTC. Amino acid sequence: CASSLRPNNEQFF.

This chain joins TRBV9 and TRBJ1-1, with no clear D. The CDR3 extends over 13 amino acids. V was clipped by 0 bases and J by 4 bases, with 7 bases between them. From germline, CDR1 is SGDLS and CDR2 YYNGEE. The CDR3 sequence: CASSVGKVTEAFF. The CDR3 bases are TGTGCCAGCAGCGTAGGAAAGGTCACTGAAGCTTTCTTT.

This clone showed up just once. The DNA for the CDR3 is TGTGCCAGCAGTTTATGGCAGGGAGGGGAAAGGGCCCCCTACGAGCAGTACTTC. Protein sequence: CASSLWQGGERAPYEQYF. The chain recombines TRBV28 with TRBJ2-7; 7 nucleotides align to TRBD2. With V trimmed by 0 bases and J by 2 bases, 13 bases remained unmatched. The germline V gene has CDR1 MDHEN and CDR2 SYDVKM. The CDR3 runs to 18 residues. Full variable domain (missing parts from reference TRBV28 and TRBJ2-7): DVKVTQSSRYLVKRTGEKVFLECVQDMDHENMFWYRQDPGLGLRLIYFSYDVKMKEKGDIPEGYSVSREKKERFSLILESASTNQTSMYLCASSLWQGGERAPYEQYFGPGTRLTVT.

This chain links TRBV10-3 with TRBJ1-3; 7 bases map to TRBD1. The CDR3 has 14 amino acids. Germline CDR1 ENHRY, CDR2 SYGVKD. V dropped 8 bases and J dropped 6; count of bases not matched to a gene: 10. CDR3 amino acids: CAIRPQGGENTIYF. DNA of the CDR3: TGTGCCATCCGACCCCAGGGGGGGGAAAACACCATATATTTT.

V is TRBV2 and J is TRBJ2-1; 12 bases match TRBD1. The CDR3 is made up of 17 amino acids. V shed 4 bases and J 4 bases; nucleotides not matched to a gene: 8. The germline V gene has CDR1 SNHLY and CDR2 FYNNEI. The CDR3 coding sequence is TGTGCCAGCAGTGGAGGTGGGGACAGGGGGCTGTACAATGAGCAGTTCTTC. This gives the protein CASSGGGDRGLYNEQFF.

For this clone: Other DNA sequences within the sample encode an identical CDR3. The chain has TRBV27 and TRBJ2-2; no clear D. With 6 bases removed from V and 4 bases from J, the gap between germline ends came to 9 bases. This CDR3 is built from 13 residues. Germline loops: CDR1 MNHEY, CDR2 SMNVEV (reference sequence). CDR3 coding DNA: TGTGCCAGCAGCTTCCTGGCCACCGGGGAGCTGTTTTTT. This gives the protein CASSFLATGELFF.